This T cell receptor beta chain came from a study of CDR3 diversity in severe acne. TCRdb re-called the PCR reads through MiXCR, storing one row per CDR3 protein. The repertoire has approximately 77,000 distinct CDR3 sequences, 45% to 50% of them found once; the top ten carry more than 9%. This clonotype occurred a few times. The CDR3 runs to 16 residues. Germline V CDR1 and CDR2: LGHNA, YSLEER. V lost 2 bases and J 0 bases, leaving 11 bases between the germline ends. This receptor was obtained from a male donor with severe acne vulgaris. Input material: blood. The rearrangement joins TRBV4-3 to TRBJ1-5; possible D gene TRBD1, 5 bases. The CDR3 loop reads CASSQSYRSSNQPQHF. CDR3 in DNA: TGCGCCAGCAGCCAATCCTACAGGAGTAGCAATCAGCCCCAGCATTTT.